The present entry profiles one T cell receptor beta chain with its context. Its antigen is unknown. The TCR library protocol attached unique molecular identifiers to the individual cDNA molecules. Each CDR3 protein gets one entry after TCRdb re-called the 5' RACE reads with MiXCR. Of about 40,000 distinct CDR3 sequences detected, 7.5% to 9% appear once; the ten largest clones hold over 10%. This record comes from a study of early T cells in non-severe SARS-CoV-2 infection. Background on the study: It was bulk RNA from unsorted whole blood that was sequenced, and the chains were unpaired. Findings and limits, study-wide: The study's VDJdb matching favored anti-spike CD8 responses and missed private and CD4 specificities.

V was cut by 11 bases and J by 4 bases, with 14 bases left in between. The CDR3 loop spans 12 amino acids. The germline V gene encodes CDR1 SEHNR and CDR2 FQNEAQ (reference sequence). The source is an adult who was a healthcare worker with PCR-confirmed SARS-CoV-2 infection or an uninfected control (not recorded which). The chain couples TRBV7-9 to TRBJ1-1; the D gene is possibly TRBD1 (6 bases). This sample comprised whole blood, obtained at baseline. CDR3 protein: CAGNRDGTEAFF. As DNA, the CDR3 is TGTGCCGGGAACAGGGACGGCACTGAAGCTTTCTTT.